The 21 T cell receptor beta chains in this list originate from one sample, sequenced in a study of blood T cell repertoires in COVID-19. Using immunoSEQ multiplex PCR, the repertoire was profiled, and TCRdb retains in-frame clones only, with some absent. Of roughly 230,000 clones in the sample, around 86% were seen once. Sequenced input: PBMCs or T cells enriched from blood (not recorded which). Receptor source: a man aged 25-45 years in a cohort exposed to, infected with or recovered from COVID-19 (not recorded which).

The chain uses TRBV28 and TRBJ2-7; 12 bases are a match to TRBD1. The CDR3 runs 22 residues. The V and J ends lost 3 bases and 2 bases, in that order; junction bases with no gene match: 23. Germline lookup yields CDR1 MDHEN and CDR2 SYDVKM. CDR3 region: CASSFLRDRGPSSGRRTYEQYF. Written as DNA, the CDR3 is TGTGCCAGCAGTTTCCTCCGGGACAGGGGGCCTTCTAGCGGGAGACGCACCTACGAGCAGTACTTC.

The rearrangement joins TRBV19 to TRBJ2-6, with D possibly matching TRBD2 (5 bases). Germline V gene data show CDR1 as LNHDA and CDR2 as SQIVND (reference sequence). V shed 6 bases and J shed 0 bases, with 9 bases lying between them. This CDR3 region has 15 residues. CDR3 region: CASRVAGSGANVLTF. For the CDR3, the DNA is TGTGCCAGTAGAGTGGCGGGCTCTGGGGCCAACGTCCTGACTTTC.

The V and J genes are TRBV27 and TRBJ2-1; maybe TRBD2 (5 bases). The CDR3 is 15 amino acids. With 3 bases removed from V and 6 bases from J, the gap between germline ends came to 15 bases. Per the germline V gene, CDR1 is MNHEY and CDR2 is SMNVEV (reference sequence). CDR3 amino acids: CASSFLGVKGNEQFF. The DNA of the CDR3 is TGTGCCAGCAGTTTCCTGGGAGTAAAGGGCAATGAGCAGTTCTTC.

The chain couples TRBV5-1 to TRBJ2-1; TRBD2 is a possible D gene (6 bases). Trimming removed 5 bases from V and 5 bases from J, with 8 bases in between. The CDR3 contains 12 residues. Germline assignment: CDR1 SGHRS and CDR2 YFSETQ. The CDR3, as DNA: TGCGCCAGCAGGGGGGGTGACAATGAGCAGTTCTTC. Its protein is CASRGGDNEQFF.

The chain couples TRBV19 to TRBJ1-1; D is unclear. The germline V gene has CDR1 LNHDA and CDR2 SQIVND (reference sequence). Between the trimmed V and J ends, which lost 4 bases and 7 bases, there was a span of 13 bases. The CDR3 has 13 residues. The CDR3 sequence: CASSTGLPFEAFF. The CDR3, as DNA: TGTGCCAGTAGTACCGGACTACCTTTTGAAGCTTTCTTT. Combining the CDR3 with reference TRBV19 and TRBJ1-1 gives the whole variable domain DGGITQSPKYLFRKEGQNVTLSCEQNLNHDAMYWYRQDPGQGLRLIYYSQIVNDFQKGDIAEGYSVSREKKESFPLTVTSAQKNPTAFYLCASSTGLPFEAFFGQGTRLTVV.

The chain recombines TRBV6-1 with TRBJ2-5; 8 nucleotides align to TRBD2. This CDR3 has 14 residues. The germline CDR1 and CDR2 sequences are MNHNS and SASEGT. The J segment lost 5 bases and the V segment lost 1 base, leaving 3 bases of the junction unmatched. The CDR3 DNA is TGTGCCAGCAGTGAAGGGACTAGCTGGGAGACCCAGTACTTC. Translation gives CASSEGTSWETQYF.

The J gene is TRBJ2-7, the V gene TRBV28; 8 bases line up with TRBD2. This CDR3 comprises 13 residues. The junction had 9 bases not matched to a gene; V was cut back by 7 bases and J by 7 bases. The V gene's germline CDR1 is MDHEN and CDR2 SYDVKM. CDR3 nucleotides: TGTGCCAGCACCCTTTCGGGGGGGAAGGAGCAGTACTTC. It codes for CASTLSGGKEQYF.

The CDR3 loop is CASSLSLQGDSYEQYF. CDR3 bases: TGTGCCAGCAGCCTATCACTACAGGGGGACTCCTACGAGCAGTACTTC. The chain uses TRBV4-2 and TRBJ2-7; 8 bases match TRBD1. V lost 4 bases and J lost 0; bases outside the gene matches: 8. The CDR3 contains 16 residues. CDR1 and CDR2 (germline): LGHNA, YNFKEQ.

For the CDR3, the DNA is TGTGCCAGCAGCCAAGACAGGGGATCATACTCTGGAAACACCATATATTTT. This encodes CASSQDRGSYSGNTIYF. The chain has TRBV4-2 and TRBJ1-3; D is possibly TRBD1 (6 bases). V shed 0 bases and J shed 0 bases, with 12 bases lying between them. There are 17 residues in the CDR3. The germline V gene encodes CDR1 LGHNA and CDR2 YNFKEQ.

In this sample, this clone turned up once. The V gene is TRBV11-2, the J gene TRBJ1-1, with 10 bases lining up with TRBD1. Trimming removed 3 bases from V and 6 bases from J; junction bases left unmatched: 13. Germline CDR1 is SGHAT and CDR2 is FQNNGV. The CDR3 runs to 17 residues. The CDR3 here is CASSFRDRGVLFPEAFF. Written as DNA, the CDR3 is TGTGCCAGCAGCTTTCGGGACAGGGGTGTTCTTTTTCCTGAAGCTTTCTTT.

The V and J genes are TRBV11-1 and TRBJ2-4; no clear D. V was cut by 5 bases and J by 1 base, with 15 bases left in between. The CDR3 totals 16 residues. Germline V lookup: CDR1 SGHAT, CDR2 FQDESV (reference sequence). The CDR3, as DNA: TGTGCCAGCAGCATTGCTCCAGGTGGGGCCAAAAACATTCAGTACTTC. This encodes CASSIAPGGAKNIQYF.

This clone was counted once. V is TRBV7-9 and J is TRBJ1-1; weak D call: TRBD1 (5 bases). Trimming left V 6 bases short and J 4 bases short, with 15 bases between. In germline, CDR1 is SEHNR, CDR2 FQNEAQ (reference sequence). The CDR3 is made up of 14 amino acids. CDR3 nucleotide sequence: TGTGCCAGCAGTATTAGCGGGGGGACCACTGAAGCTTTCTTT. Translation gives CASSISGGTTEAFF.

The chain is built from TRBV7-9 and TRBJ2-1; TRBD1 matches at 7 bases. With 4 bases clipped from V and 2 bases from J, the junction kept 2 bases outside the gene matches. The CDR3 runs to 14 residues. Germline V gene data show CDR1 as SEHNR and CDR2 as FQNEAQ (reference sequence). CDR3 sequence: CASSSGQTYNEQFF. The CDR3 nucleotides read TGTGCCAGCAGCTCGGGACAGACCTACAATGAGCAGTTCTTC.

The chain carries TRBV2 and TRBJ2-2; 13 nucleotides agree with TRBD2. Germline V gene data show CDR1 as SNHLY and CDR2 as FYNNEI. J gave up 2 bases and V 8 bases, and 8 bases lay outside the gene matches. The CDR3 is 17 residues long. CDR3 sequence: CASRGLAGSVNTGELFF. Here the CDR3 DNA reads TGTGCCAGCCGGGGACTAGCGGGATCGGTAAACACCGGGGAGCTGTTTTTT.

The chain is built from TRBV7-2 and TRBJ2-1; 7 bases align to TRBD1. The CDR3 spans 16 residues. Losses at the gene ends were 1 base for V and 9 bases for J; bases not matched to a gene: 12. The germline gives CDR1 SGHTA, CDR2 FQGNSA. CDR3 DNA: TGTGCCAGCAGCTTAGTGGGTGGCTTCGAGGGGGCTGAGCAGTTCTTC. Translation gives CASSLVGGFEGAEQFF.

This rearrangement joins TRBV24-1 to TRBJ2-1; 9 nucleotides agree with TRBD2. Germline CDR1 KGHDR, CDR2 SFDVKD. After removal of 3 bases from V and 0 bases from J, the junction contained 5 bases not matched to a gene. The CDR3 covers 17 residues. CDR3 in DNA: TGTGCCACCAGTGATGCTCTAGCGGGGAGCTCCTACAATGAGCAGTTCTTC. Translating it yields CATSDALAGSSYNEQFF.

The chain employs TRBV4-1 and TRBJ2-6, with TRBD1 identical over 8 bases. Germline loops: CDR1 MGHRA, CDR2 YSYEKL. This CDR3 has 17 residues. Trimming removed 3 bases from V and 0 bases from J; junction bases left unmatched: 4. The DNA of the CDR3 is TGCGCCAGCAGCCAGACAGGGGCCAGCTCTGGGGCCAACGTCCTGACTTTC. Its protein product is CASSQTGASSGANVLTF.

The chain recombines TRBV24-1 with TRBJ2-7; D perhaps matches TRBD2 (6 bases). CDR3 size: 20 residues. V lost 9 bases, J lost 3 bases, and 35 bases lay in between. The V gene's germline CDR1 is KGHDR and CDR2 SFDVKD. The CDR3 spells CATEKVDAGTLPPALYEQYF. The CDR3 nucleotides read TGTGCCACCGAGAAAGTGGATGCCGGGACTCTCCCTCCAGCCCTCTACGAGCAGTACTTC.

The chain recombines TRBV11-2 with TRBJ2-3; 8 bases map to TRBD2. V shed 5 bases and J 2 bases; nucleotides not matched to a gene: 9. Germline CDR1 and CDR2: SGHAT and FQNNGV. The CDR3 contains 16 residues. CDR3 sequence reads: CASSPRTSGYTDTQYF. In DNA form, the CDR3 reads TGTGCCAGCAGCCCCCGAACTAGCGGATACACAGATACGCAGTATTTT.

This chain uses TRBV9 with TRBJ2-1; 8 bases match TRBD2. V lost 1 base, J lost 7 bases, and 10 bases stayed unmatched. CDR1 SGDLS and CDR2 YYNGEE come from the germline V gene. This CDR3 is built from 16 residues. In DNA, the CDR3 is TGTGCCAGCAGCGTACCCCTCAGCGGGAGAAGTAATGAGCAGTTCTTC. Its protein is CASSVPLSGRSNEQFF.

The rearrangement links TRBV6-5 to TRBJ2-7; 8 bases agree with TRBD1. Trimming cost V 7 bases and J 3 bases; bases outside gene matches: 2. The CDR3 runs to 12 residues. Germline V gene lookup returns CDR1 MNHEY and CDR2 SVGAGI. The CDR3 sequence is CASIQGGYEQYF. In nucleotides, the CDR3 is TGTGCCAGCATACAGGGGGGCTACGAGCAGTACTTC.